This entry lists 25 T cell receptor beta chains sequenced from one sample in a study of cytomegalovirus exposure and HLA in healthy donors. The PCR made use of 60 Vbeta and 13 Jbeta primers. Sequenced by immunoSEQ multiplex PCR; TCRdb stores in-frame clones only, minus some. This sample's clone table lists about 200,000 clones. The sequencing sample was made of PBMCs. The receptors were sampled from a boy younger than 18 in good health and CMV-seronegative.

The J gene is TRBJ1-1, the V gene TRBV15; D gene ambiguous. This CDR3 contains 13 residues. Germline loops: CDR1 LNHNV, CDR2 YYDKDF (reference sequence). The germline V and J ends were trimmed by 1 base and 4 bases, with 7 bases remaining between them. CDR3 sequence: CATSRVGGTEAFF. The CDR3 bases are TGTGCCACCAGCAGAGTAGGAGGCACTGAAGCTTTCTTT.

The rearrangement links TRBV25-1 to TRBJ1-1; D gene unclear. This CDR3 comprises 14 residues. Germline lookup yields CDR1 MGHDK and CDR2 SYGVNS. Trimming took 6 bases from V and 5 from J, leaving 16 bases between them. The CDR3 loop is CASSRVAGKTEAFF. CDR3 DNA sequence: TGTGCCAGCAGCCGAGTCGCGGGGAAAACTGAAGCTTTCTTT.

The chain uses TRBV7-3 and TRBJ2-5, with D possibly matching TRBD2 (6 bases). CDR3 length: 14 residues. Trimming removed 5 bases at V and 2 bases at J, with 12 bases between. CDR1 and CDR2 (germline): SGHTA, FQGTGA. CDR3 DNA: TGTGCCAGCAGCCCTAGCGTCGGGCAAGAGACCCAGTACTTC. The encoded protein is CASSPSVGQETQYF.

The chain joins TRBV19 to TRBJ1-1; 7 nucleotides line up with TRBD1. The length of the CDR3 is 15 residues. Germline trimming cut 5 bases from V and 4 bases from J; bases unmatched to any gene: 10. Germline CDR1 reads LNHDA; CDR2 reads SQIVND (reference sequence). CDR3: CASSLRGGFFTEAFF. CDR3 nucleotides: TGTGCCAGTAGTTTGAGAGGGGGCTTCTTCACTGAAGCTTTCTTT.

This sequence joins TRBV27 and TRBJ2-2; 7 bases map to TRBD2. CDR3 length: 17 amino acids. V lost 4 bases and J lost 3; bases outside the gene matches: 11. CDR1 MNHEY and CDR2 SMNVEV come from the germline V gene (reference sequence). CDR3: CASSSRDYSMDTGELFF. The DNA of the CDR3 is TGTGCCAGCAGTTCTCGGGACTACTCAATGGACACCGGGGAGCTGTTTTTT.

The rearrangement joins TRBV12-5 to TRBJ2-1; TRBD2 aligns across 8 bases. Germline values: CDR1 LGHNT, CDR2 FRNRAP. With V trimmed by 5 bases and J by 10 bases, 10 bases remained unmatched. The CDR3 loop spans 14 amino acids. The CDR3 region is CASGPGLGSKEQFF. CDR3 sequence (DNA): TGTGCTAGTGGTCCGGGACTAGGTTCTAAGGAGCAGTTCTTC.

This chain connects TRBV30 to TRBJ1-1; D is possibly TRBD1 (5 bases). The length of the CDR3 is 14 residues. CDR1 GTSNPN and CDR2 SVGIG come from the germline V gene (reference sequence). Trimming pared 3 bases from V and 6 bases from J, leaving 17 bases between. CDR3 amino acids: CAWRAFGTTAEAFF. As DNA, the CDR3 is TGTGCCTGGAGGGCCTTTGGGACTACTGCTGAAGCTTTCTTT.

The gene calls are TRBV6-1 and TRBJ2-2, with D tentatively TRBD2 (6 bases). This CDR3 is 15 amino acids long. V was cut by 7 bases and J by 1 base, with 13 bases left in between. CDR1 is MNHNS and CDR2 is SASEGT in the germline V gene. CDR3 sequence (DNA): TGTGCCAGCAATGGAGGGGCCTTGAACACCGGGGAGCTGTTTTTT. Translating gives CASNGGALNTGELFF.

The chain links TRBV7-2 to TRBJ1-5; 7 bases match TRBD1. Germline V CDR1 and CDR2: SGHTA, FQGNSA. The CDR3 extends over 15 amino acids. The V and J ends lost 4 bases and 5 bases, in that order; junction bases with no gene match: 8. CDR3 loop: CASSSTGQPYQPQHF. CDR3 nucleotides: TGTGCCAGCAGCTCTACGGGACAGCCATATCAGCCCCAGCATTTT.

This rearrangement joins TRBV4-1 to TRBJ2-1; 11 nucleotides align to TRBD1. The CDR3 has 14 amino acids. Trimming removed 8 bases from V and 6 bases from J; junction bases left unmatched: 6. The germline CDR1 and CDR2 sequences are MGHRA and YSYEKL. In nucleotides, the CDR3 is TGCGCCAGCGGGGGACAGGGGGATGCCAATGAGCAGTTCTTC. This translates into CASGGQGDANEQFF.

The chain carries TRBV6-5 and TRBJ1-2, with 7 bases identical to TRBD1. Germline CDR1 is MNHEY and CDR2 is SVGAGI. The V gene end was trimmed by 6 bases and the J gene end by 4 bases; junction bases not matched to a gene: 5. The CDR3 has 13 residues. In DNA form, the CDR3 reads TGTGCCAGCAGACCGGACAGGTTCTATGGCTACACCTTC. It yields the protein CASRPDRFYGYTF.

V is TRBV4-3 and J is TRBJ2-1, with 8 bases fitting TRBD2. V was clipped by 0 bases and J by 8 bases; unmatched bases: 9. Germline lookup yields CDR1 LGHNA and CDR2 YSLEER. CDR3 size: 16 residues. The CDR3 sequence: CASSQESGGPGDEQFF. The CDR3 DNA follows: TGCGCCAGCAGCCAAGAGTCGGGGGGGCCAGGTGATGAGCAGTTCTTC.

The chain carries TRBV6-6 and TRBJ2-1; the D is unclear. The CDR3 contains 13 residues. Between the trimmed V and J ends, which lost 10 bases and 4 bases, there was a span of 14 bases. Germline V CDR1 and CDR2: MNHNY, SVGAGI (reference sequence). CDR3 DNA: TGTGCCACCCGTATAACAGCTTACAATGAGCAGTTCTTC. As protein: CATRITAYNEQFF.

The chain uses TRBV7-3 and TRBJ1-1; tentative D call: TRBD1 (6 bases). The CDR3 runs 19 residues. Trimming cost V 1 base and J 1 base, with 22 bases left between them. From germline, CDR1 is SGHTA and CDR2 FQGTGA. In DNA, the CDR3 is TGTGCCAGCAGCTTAAACGGACCCCGACAGGCGACTTCGAACACTGAAGCTTTCTTT. Its protein product is CASSLNGPRQATSNTEAFF.

Notes on this clone: An end of the junction does not agree with germline; a read error may underlie this. This chain links TRBV7-9 with TRBJ2-7; D is uncertain. The CDR3 contains 12 residues. Looked up from germline, CDR1 is SEHNR and CDR2 is FQNEAQ (reference sequence). The CDR3 here is CAGSLSGYEQYF. CDR3 DNA sequence: TGTGCCGGCAGCTTGTCAGGATACGAGCAGTACTTC. Looking up the rest from reference TRBV7-9 and TRBJ2-7 gives the full variable domain: DTGVSQNPRHKITKRGQNVTFRCDPISEHNRLYWYRQTLGQGPEFLTYFQNEAQLEKSRLLSDRFSAERPKGSFSTLEIQRTEQGDSAMYLCAGSLSGYEQYFGPGTRLTVT.

The chain joins TRBV4-1 to TRBJ2-5, with 10 bases lining up with TRBD2. The germline gives CDR1 MGHRA, CDR2 YSYEKL. The CDR3 totals 18 residues. V was pared by 2 bases and J by 5 bases, with 14 bases of the junction left unmatched. CDR3 nucleotides: TGCGCCAGCAGCCAACCGGCTTATAGCGGGGGGCCGGTGGAGACCCAGTACTTC. It encodes CASSQPAYSGGPVETQYF.

The chain joins TRBV4-1 to TRBJ2-7, with 8 positions matching TRBD1. Trimming removed 1 base from V and 3 bases from J; junction bases left unmatched: 8. This CDR3 contains 16 residues. Looked up from germline, CDR1 is MGHRA and CDR2 is YSYEKL. The CDR3 loop is CASSQGRTGSLYEQYF. The CDR3 DNA reads TGCGCCAGCAGCCAAGGTAGGACAGGGAGTCTCTACGAGCAGTACTTC.

V gene TRBV19 combines with J gene TRBJ1-2; D is perhaps TRBD1 (5 bases). Trimming cost V 7 bases and J 5 bases, with 17 bases left between them. CDR1 LNHDA and CDR2 SQIVND come from the germline V gene (reference sequence). The CDR3 runs 14 residues. CDR3 sequence (DNA): TGTGCCAGTAACAAAGTGGGAGGGGTTTATGGCTACACCTTC. This encodes CASNKVGGVYGYTF.

The genes are TRBV9 and TRBJ1-3; TRBD1 is a possible D gene (5 bases). V lost 4 bases to trimming and J lost 1 base, with 12 bases between them. The CDR3 extends over 15 amino acids. Germline loops: CDR1 SGDLS, CDR2 YYNGEE. CDR3 in amino acids: CASSPRQGSGNTIYF. The DNA for the CDR3 is TGTGCCAGCAGCCCACGGCAGGGTTCTGGAAACACCATATATTTT.

The genes are TRBV30 and TRBJ1-4; 8 bases fit TRBD1. V dropped 4 bases and J dropped 5; count of bases not matched to a gene: 6. The CDR3 consists of 14 residues. The germline gives CDR1 GTSNPN, CDR2 SVGIG (reference sequence). CDR3 in DNA: TGTGCCTGGACGGCGGGACAGGTGAATGAAAAACTGTTTTTT. Translation gives CAWTAGQVNEKLFF.

V is TRBV5-6 and J is TRBJ2-4; 7 bases fit TRBD1. Losses at the gene ends were 4 bases for V and 7 bases for J; bases not matched to a gene: 5. Germline V CDR1 and CDR2: SGHDT, YYEEEE. CDR3 length: 13 amino acids. The CDR3 DNA follows: TGTGCCAGCAGCCAGGGACAGCTGAACATTCAGTACTTC. The encoded protein is CASSQGQLNIQYF. Supplemented by reference TRBV5-6 and TRBJ2-4, the full variable domain reads DAGVTQSPTHLIKTRGQQVTLRCSPKSGHDTVSWYQQALGQGPQFIFQYYEEEERQRGNFPDRFSGHQFPNYSSELNVNALLLGDSALYLCASSQGQLNIQYFGAGTRLSVL.

V and J are TRBV5-5 and TRBJ1-5; D uncertain. The V gene's germline CDR1 is SGHKS and CDR2 YYEKEE (reference sequence). The V gene lost 0 bases and the J gene lost 6 bases, with 13 bases spanning the gap. The length of the CDR3 is 15 residues. The CDR3 loop reads CASSLGPQTGQPQHF. The CDR3 nucleotides are TGTGCCAGCAGCTTGGGACCGCAGACGGGTCAGCCCCAGCATTTT.

This sequence joins TRBV7-9 and TRBJ2-7, with unresolved D. This CDR3 contains 13 residues. Trimming removed 0 bases from V and 6 bases from J, with 9 bases in between. Germline lookup yields CDR1 SEHNR and CDR2 FQNEAQ (reference sequence). Here the CDR3 DNA reads TGTGCCAGCAGCTTAGCAGGAGTTGCCGAGCAGTACTTC. This gives the protein CASSLAGVAEQYF.

The chain combines TRBV2 with TRBJ1-1; D not certain. The germline V and J ends were trimmed by 8 bases and 3 bases, with 13 bases remaining between them. The CDR3 is made up of 13 amino acids. CDR1 and CDR2 (germline): SNHLY, FYNNEI. CDR3 in amino acids: CASSRGADTEAFF. In nucleotides, the CDR3 is TGTGCCAGCTCCCGGGGTGCGGACACTGAAGCTTTCTTT.

V and J are TRBV4-1 and TRBJ2-7; the match to TRBD1 covers 7 bases. The CDR3 consists of 15 residues. V was clipped by 0 bases and J by 2 bases; unmatched bases: 4. CDR1 and CDR2 from the germline V gene are MGHRA and YSYEKL. The CDR3 DNA sequence: TGCGCCAGCAGCCAAGACGTGACAGGGACCTACGAGCAGTACTTC. This encodes CASSQDVTGTYEQYF.